This is a list of T cell receptor beta chains from one sample in a study of beta chain features in type 1 diabetes. The assay was immunoSEQ multiplex PCR, and TCRdb's table has in-frame clones only and misses some. This table holds hundreds of thousands of clones, around an eighth found once. Input material: naive CD4+ T cells from blood. These receptors originate from a man aged 18-30 years in good health. Both conserved end residues are part of each CDR3. Fields, in order: V gene, D gene, CDR3 length, clone size, J gene, CDR3 DNA, CDR3 protein. The D gene is left open where the match is weak. Not all rows give a size; the values are once, few, many and, for expanded clones, a class.

TRBV7-9	.	19	.	TRBJ2-2	TGTGCCAGCAGCCTAAGGAGAATTGACAGAGAACGTCGCGGCGGGGAGCTGTTTTTT	CASSLRRIDRERRGGELFF
TRBV7-2	.	15	.	TRBJ2-5	TGTGCCAGCTTTACGGCCAGTCCCGGTCGGGAGACCCAGTACTTC	CASFTASPGRETQYF
TRBV7-9	.	15	few	TRBJ1-1	TGTGCCAGCAGCTTAGGTTCCGGGTTGAACACTGAAGCTTTCTTT	CASSLGSGLNTEAFF
TRBV5-4	.	14	few	TRBJ2-5	TGTGCCAGCAGCAATGGAGTGTCCCAAGAGACCCAGTACTTC	CASSNGVSQETQYF
TRBV7-7	.	13	.	TRBJ2-5	TGTGCTAGCAGCCCCGCCGGGGAAGAGACCCAGTACTTC	CASSPAGEETQYF
TRBV5-1	TRBD1	14	.	TRBJ2-3	TGCGCCAGCAAACAGGGGGCGCCGGGAGATACGCAGTATTTT	CASKQGAPGDTQYF
TRBV7-2	.	15	.	TRBJ1-5	TGTGCCAGCAGACTAGCTGGGGGGGGCAATCAGCCCCAGCATTTT	CASRLAGGGNQPQHF
TRBV29-1	.	13	many	TRBJ2-7	TGCAGCGTTGAAGATCCCGGGGTCTACGAGCAGTACTTC	CSVEDPGVYEQYF
TRBV4-3	.	13	many	TRBJ1-5	TGCGCCAGCAGCCAAGAAAGAGATCAGCCCCAGCATTTT	CASSQERDQPQHF
TRBV5-6	.	15	few	TRBJ1-1	TGTGCCAGCAGCTTGTGGGTTCGGGCAGGGTGGGCAGCTTTCTTT	CASSLWVRAGWAAFF
TRBV30	TRBD1	13	few	TRBJ1-1	TGTGCCTGGAGGGACAGGTTTGAAGATGAAGCTTTCTTT	CAWRDRFEDEAFF
TRBV5-1	TRBD1	14	few	TRBJ2-4	TGCGCCAGCAGCGCCGGACAGGGTGGGGACATTCAGTACTTC	CASSAGQGGDIQYF